Below are 18 T cell receptor beta chains sequenced from a single sample in a study of shared clonotypes between healthy human individuals. Using immunoSEQ multiplex PCR, the repertoire was profiled, and TCRdb retains in-frame clones only, with some absent. The sample lists approximately 1.5 million clones; about 98.5% were seen once. The sample comprised naive CD4+ T cells sorted from blood. Subset noted: CD45RA+ positively selected. Receptor source: a man aged 30 to 45 in good health.

The chain links TRBV6-5 to TRBJ2-1; TRBD1 aligns across 9 bases. The CDR3 has 15 residues. The germline V gene has CDR1 MNHEY and CDR2 SVGAGI. Trimming cost V 1 base and J 5 bases; bases outside gene matches: 3. CDR3 sequence reads: CASSYWGTGNNEQFF. CDR3 sequence (DNA): TGTGCCAGCAGTTACTGGGGGACAGGGAACAATGAGCAGTTCTTC.

The genes are TRBV15 and TRBJ2-4, with 12 nucleotides matching TRBD2. The germline V gene has CDR1 LNHNV and CDR2 YYDKDF (reference sequence). This CDR3 has 18 residues. The ends lost 1 base at V and 2 bases at J; junction bases unmatched: 6. This chain's CDR3 is CATSRASGRAGSKNIQYF. The CDR3 region has the DNA TGTGCCACCAGCAGAGCTAGCGGGAGGGCCGGGTCCAAAAACATTCAGTACTTC.

The gene calls are TRBV29-1 and TRBJ1-1; no definite D call. Trimming stripped 7 bases from V and 6 bases from J, with 9 bases between. CDR3 length: 10 residues. Per germline, CDR1 SQVTM and CDR2 ANQGSEA. The CDR3 DNA reads as TGCAGCGGGTCGAGGGCTGAAGCTTTCTTT. Protein product: CSGSRAEAFF.

This chain uses TRBV7-9 with TRBJ1-2; D gene uncertain. The V gene's germline CDR1 is SEHNR and CDR2 FQNEAQ (reference sequence). Trimming left V 5 bases short and J 4 bases short, with 11 bases between. This CDR3 is 13 amino acids long. CDR3 nucleotide sequence: TGTGCCAGCAGCCGTGCCGGCAGCTATGGCTACACCTTC. This encodes CASSRAGSYGYTF.

The chain recombines TRBV18 with TRBJ2-5, with TRBD1 identical over 8 bases. V trimming: 3 bases; J trimming: 4 bases; junction bases outside the gene matches: 4. CDR3 length: 14 residues. Germline V CDR1 and CDR2: KGHSH, LQKENI. The CDR3 DNA reads TGTGCCAGCTCACCGACCGGGACAGGAGAGACCCAGTACTTC. Protein sequence: CASSPTGTGETQYF.

V and J are TRBV5-1 and TRBJ2-7; TRBD2 matches 7 bases. The CDR3 has 15 residues. V was clipped by 1 base and J by 3 bases; unmatched bases: 7. Germline CDR1 and CDR2: SGHRS and YFSETQ. DNA of the CDR3: TGCGCCAGCAGCTTGATGGTGGGAGGGAGCTACGAGCAGTACTTC. Its translation: CASSLMVGGSYEQYF.

The chain carries TRBV7-8 and TRBJ2-3, with D perhaps matching TRBD2 (5 bases). CDR1 is SGHVS, CDR2 FQNEAQ, per germline. There are 16 residues in the CDR3. V lost 1 base and J 0 bases, leaving 11 bases between the germline ends. The CDR3 nucleotides are TGTGCCAGCAGCTTAGAGAGCGGCGGGAGCACAGATACGCAGTATTTT. Translated, it gives CASSLESGGSTDTQYF.

The V gene is TRBV7-9, the J gene TRBJ2-1, with 10 bases fitting TRBD2. Germline V lookup: CDR1 SEHNR, CDR2 FQNEAQ (reference sequence). V dropped 7 bases and J dropped 7; count of bases not matched to a gene: 7. The CDR3 runs 14 residues. CDR3 sequence (DNA): TGTGCCAGCACCCTAGCGGGAGAAGTAAATGAGCAGTTCTTC. It specifies CASTLAGEVNEQFF.

This chain uses TRBV7-2 with TRBJ2-7; the D gene is possibly TRBD1 (5 bases). Trimming cost V 2 bases and J 3 bases, with 11 bases left between them. The CDR3 contains 14 residues. From germline, CDR1 is SGHTA and CDR2 FQGNSA. The CDR3 coding sequence is TGTGCCAGCAGCTTACAAGCAGGGTTCTACGAGCAGTACTTC. Its translation is CASSLQAGFYEQYF.

The rearrangement uses TRBV25-1 and TRBJ2-6; no firm D call. Germline lookup yields CDR1 MGHDK and CDR2 SYGVNS. Trimming removed 1 base at V and 2 bases at J, with 9 bases between. This CDR3 is built from 16 residues. In nucleotides, the CDR3 is TGTGCCAGCAGTGAATGGGTAGGGCCTGGGGCCAACGTCCTGACTTTC. Amino acids: CASSEWVGPGANVLTF.

This sequence joins TRBV7-3 and TRBJ2-1; the match to TRBD2 covers 12 bases. Germline assignment: CDR1 SGHTA and CDR2 FQGTGA. The length of the CDR3 is 18 residues. V dropped 5 bases and J dropped 8; count of bases not matched to a gene: 16. CDR3 nucleotides: TGTGCCAGCAGCGCAAAGGGGCTAGCGGGAGGGCCTACCTATGAGCAGTTCTTC. The encoded protein is CASSAKGLAGGPTYEQFF.

Here the CDR3 DNA reads TGTGCCAGCAGTGACGGGACTAGCGTATACAATGAGCAGTTCTTC. Its protein is CASSDGTSVYNEQFF. This chain connects TRBV6-4 to TRBJ2-1, with 10 nucleotides matching TRBD2. Germline trimming cut 2 bases from V and 4 bases from J; bases unmatched to any gene: 2. CDR1 is MRHNA, CDR2 SNTAGT, per germline. This CDR3 has 15 residues.

This CDR3 reads CASSLRTGSGELFF. CDR3 nucleotides: TGTGCCAGCAGCTTACGGACAGGGTCCGGGGAGCTGTTTTTT. This chain uses TRBV5-6 with TRBJ2-2; TRBD1 aligns across 8 bases. This CDR3 is built from 14 residues. Germline assignment: CDR1 SGHDT and CDR2 YYEEEE. Unmatched junction bases numbered 3, after V lost 2 bases and J lost 6 bases.

This chain connects TRBV6-1 to TRBJ1-3; the match to TRBD1 covers 7 bases. Germline trimming cut 2 bases from V and 4 bases from J; bases unmatched to any gene: 5. From germline, CDR1 is MNHNS and CDR2 SASEGT. This CDR3 is 15 amino acids long. The CDR3 sequence: CASSEPTGRGNTIYF. As DNA, the CDR3 is TGTGCCAGCAGTGAACCGACAGGGCGGGGAAACACCATATATTTT.

CDR3 amino acids: CASSLDRGYEQYF. CDR3 in DNA: TGTGCCAGCAGCCTGGACAGGGGCTACGAGCAGTACTTC. The V gene is TRBV7-6, the J gene TRBJ2-7, with 9 positions matching TRBD1. J lost 3 bases, V lost 5 bases, and 2 bases had no gene match. The CDR3 runs 13 residues. Looked up from germline, CDR1 is SGHVS and CDR2 is FNYEAQ. Full variable domain (missing parts from reference TRBV7-6 and TRBJ2-7): GAGVSQSPRYKVTKRGQDVALRCDPISGHVSLYWYRQALGQGPEFLTYFNYEAQQDKSGLPNDRFSAERPEGSISTLTIQRTEQRDSAMYRCASSLDRGYEQYFGPGTRLTVT.

A single count supports this clone. The rearrangement links TRBV7-9 to TRBJ1-1; no definite D call. Between the trimmed V and J ends, which lost 5 bases and 1 base, there was a span of 11 bases. The CDR3 has 14 amino acids. The germline gives CDR1 SEHNR, CDR2 FQNEAQ (reference sequence). This chain's CDR3 is CASSMTPRNTEAFF. In DNA, the CDR3 is TGTGCCAGCAGCATGACTCCGAGGAACACTGAAGCTTTCTTT.

The chain uses TRBV5-1 and TRBJ2-5; TRBD1 might be the D (5 bases). The CDR3 loop spans 14 amino acids. V was trimmed by 3 bases and J by 2 bases, leaving 11 bases between them. Germline V gene sequence: CDR1 SGHRS, CDR2 YFSETQ. For the CDR3, the DNA is TGCGCCAGCAGCTACAGGAGCCCGCAAGAGACCCAGTACTTC. This translates into CASSYRSPQETQYF.

CDR3 protein: CASSSGRSETDTQYF. CDR3 in DNA: TGTGCCAGCAGCTCAGGGAGGTCAGAAACAGATACGCAGTATTTT. The J gene is TRBJ2-3, the V gene TRBV11-2; D is possibly TRBD2 (6 bases). The CDR3 sequence is 15 residues long. CDR1 is SGHAT and CDR2 is FQNNGV in the germline V gene. The ends were cut back, 4 bases at V and 3 bases at J, with 14 bases in the middle.